This T cell receptor (beta chain) was obtained from a study of blood T cell repertoires in COVID-19. About the research overall: The United States, Italy and Spain supplied acute and convalescent COVID-19 samples. Sources were T cells, B-cell-depleted T cells, or PBMCs; the material itself was cDNA or gDNA.

Original data processing: Scientists estimated how many nucleated cells there were by amplifying reference gene primers. Profiling relied on immunoSEQ multiplex PCR, and the TCRdb table lists in-frame clones only, not all of them. That table furnishes V, J and clone size, whereas the DNA furnished D and trimming. The top ten clones hold roughly 13% of a sample with 9,500 to 13,000 clones, around four fifths of them seen once. Germline-derived CDR1 and CDR2 are SGDLS and YYNGEE. J lost 8 bases, V lost 2 bases, and 10 bases had no gene match. CDR3 length equals 15 residues. The V gene is TRBV9, the J gene TRBJ2-1, with 7 bases lining up with TRBD2. Sequencing was performed on peripheral blood. This TCR derives from a human donor in a cohort sampled during active COVID-19. The CDR3 spells CASSVGGGPGDEQFF. DNA of the CDR3: TGTGCCAGCAGCGTCGGGGGAGGGCCAGGCGATGAGCAGTTCTTC.